The 24 T cell receptor beta chains below were found in one sample sequenced in a study of T cell repertoires in cytomegalovirus infection. These receptors have no identified antigens. Each CDR3 protein gets one entry after TCRdb re-called the reads with MiXCR. The sample contains 830,000 or so distinct CDR3 sequences, less than 35% of which appear only once. The sequencing here drew on cultured CD8+ T cells from PBMCs, taken from culture after CMV antigen stimulation. The origin of the receptors is a human donor in good health (CMV status not recorded). Some clones in this sample may be carry-over from other donors' samples.

The table lists this clonotype with many counts. This chain joins TRBV7-2 and TRBJ2-2; the match to TRBD2 covers 7 bases. The CDR3 covers 18 residues. Germline V gene lookup returns CDR1 SGHTA and CDR2 FQGNSA. Trimming removed 4 bases from V and 0 bases from J; junction bases left unmatched: 11. CDR3 in amino acids: CASSSRGSGYTNTGELFF. Written as DNA, the CDR3 is TGTGCCAGCAGCTCCCGGGGTAGCGGGTACACGAACACCGGGGAGCTGTTTTTT.

The rearrangement joins TRBV7-3 to TRBJ2-5; 9 bases align to TRBD1. The length of the CDR3 is 16 residues. The germline V gene has CDR1 SGHTA and CDR2 FQGTGA. Losses at the gene ends were 5 bases for V and 4 bases for J; bases not matched to a gene: 11. The CDR3 loop is CASSRGVETGGETQYF. In nucleotides, the CDR3 is TGTGCCAGCAGCCGAGGGGTAGAGACAGGGGGAGAGACCCAGTACTTC.

The chain is built from TRBV4-3 and TRBJ1-6; a possible D gene is TRBD1 (5 bases). The CDR3 length is 15 residues. Per germline, CDR1 LGHNA and CDR2 YSLEER. V was cut by 1 base and J by 10 bases, with 14 bases left in between. The CDR3 DNA reads TGCGCCAGCAGCCAAGTCAGGGAAAGGAGCTCACCCCTCCACTTT. It translates to CASSQVRERSSPLHF.

J is TRBJ1-1 and V is TRBV6-2 or TRBV6-3; 10 positions agree with TRBD1. V shed 5 bases and J 6 bases; nucleotides not matched to a gene: 9. Germline CDR1 MNHEY, CDR2 SVGEGT. The CDR3 is made up of 15 amino acids. CDR3 DNA: TGTGCCAGCAGTGGGACAGGGGCCGGCTTTGCTGAAGCTTTCTTT. Amino acid sequence: CASSGTGAGFAEAFF.

The V and J genes are TRBV20-1 and TRBJ2-7; the D call may be TRBD1 or TRBD2 (5 bases each). CDR3 length: 13 residues. The germline CDR1 and CDR2 sequences are DFQATT and SNEGSKA (reference sequence). V lost 5 bases and J lost 1, with 12 bases in between. This chain's CDR3 is CSAGRDGSYEQYV. The CDR3 region has the DNA TGCAGTGCTGGCCGGGACGGATCCTACGAGCAGTACGTC.

J is TRBJ1-2 and V is TRBV28, with a weak D call TRBD1 (5 bases). Trimming removed 1 base at V and 4 bases at J, with 10 bases between. The CDR3 covers 14 residues. The germline V gene has CDR1 MDHEN and CDR2 SYDVKM. CDR3 DNA: TGTGCCAGCAGTTTATTGGCAGGGCGCTATGGCTACACCTTC. Translating gives CASSLLAGRYGYTF.

Remarks on this clonotype: Possible read error: a much larger clone is one base away. The gene calls are TRBV7-3 and TRBJ2-5, with 7 positions matching TRBD2. Germline lookup yields CDR1 SGHTA and CDR2 FQGTGA. The CDR3 spans 17 residues. The CDR3 nucleotides are TGTGCCAGCAGCTTAGGTCTTGGGAGGACTAGTCGAGAGACCCAGCACTTC. This encodes CASSLGLGRTSRETQHF.

As regards this clonotype: One end of the junction is discordant with germline, which a read error may explain. The chain couples TRBV7-9 to TRBJ2-5, with D maybe TRBD2 (5 bases). Germline lookup yields CDR1 SEHNR and CDR2 FQNEAQ (reference sequence). The CDR3 runs 13 residues. As DNA, the CDR3 is TGTGCCAGCAGCTTAGTGCACCTAGCTGCCGCGAACTTC. This gives the protein CASSLVHLAAANF.

This clonotype occurred a few times. The chain joins TRBV4-3 to TRBJ2-3; TRBD2 is a possible D gene (7 bases). The V end was cut by 0 bases, the J end by 0 bases, with 13 bases between. The CDR3 loop spans 17 amino acids. Germline V gene data show CDR1 as LGHNA and CDR2 as YSLEER. This CDR3 reads CASSQDIGGLSTDTQYF. The CDR3 nucleotides are TGCGCCAGCAGCCAAGATATCGGGGGGCTGAGCACAGATACGCAGTATTTT.

J is TRBJ1-2 and V is TRBV29-1, with TRBD1 as a possible D gene (6 bases). This CDR3 is built from 16 residues. CDR1 SQVTM and CDR2 ANQGSEA come from the germline V gene. The V end was cut by 6 bases, the J end by 5 bases, with 25 bases between. The CDR3 reads CSVLERRVSGQYGYTF. DNA for the CDR3: TGCAGCGTCCTCGAACGGAGGGTCTCGGGACAATATGGCTACACCTTC.

This sequence joins TRBV25-1 and TRBJ2-5; D may be TRBD2 (7 bases). Trimming took 7 bases from V and 9 from J, leaving 24 bases between them. The CDR3 contains 15 residues. CDR1 and CDR2 from the germline V gene are MGHDK and SYGVNS. The CDR3 region is CASMARGADVAAQYF. For the CDR3, the DNA is TGTGCCAGCATGGCCCGGGGGGCCGACGTCGCGGCCCAGTACTTC.

The rearrangement uses TRBV7-6 and TRBJ2-2; the D gene is possibly TRBD1 (5 bases). Trimming left V 2 bases short and J 7 bases short, with 26 bases between. CDR1 and CDR2 (germline): SGHVS, FNYEAQ. This CDR3 comprises 19 residues. CDR3 in amino acids: CASSLLPGRTPNYSGELFF. The DNA of the CDR3 is TGTGCCAGCAGCTTACTACCGGGCCGGACACCTAACTATAGCGGGGAGCTGTTTTTT.

This clonotype was detected only a few times. This sequence joins TRBV4-1 and TRBJ2-1; D may correspond to TRBD1 or TRBD2 (6 bases each). Germline CDR1 and CDR2: MGHRA and YSYEKL. The ends were cut back, 1 base at V and 5 bases at J, with 12 bases in the middle. The CDR3 spans 15 residues. CDR3 in amino acids: CASSQVGGWDNEQFF. The CDR3 nucleotides are TGCGCCAGCAGCCAAGTAGGGGGGTGGGACAATGAGCAGTTCTTC.

This clonotype was seen a few times. For the CDR3, the DNA is TGTGCCAGCAGCCCGCCGGGGGCCAAAAACATTCAGTACTTC. This encodes CASSPPGAKNIQYF. The V and J genes are TRBV7-9 and TRBJ2-4; tentatively, D is TRBD2 (5 bases). The germline gives CDR1 SEHNR, CDR2 FQNEAQ (reference sequence). Between the trimmed V and J ends, which lost 5 bases and 1 base, there was a span of 9 bases. The CDR3 loop spans 14 amino acids. The whole variable domain, remainder taken from reference TRBV7-9 and TRBJ2-4, is DTGVSQNPRHKITKRGQNVTFRCDPISEHNRLYWYRQTLGQGPEFLTYFQNEAQLEKSRLLSDRFSAERPKGSFSTLEIQRTEQGDSAMYLCASSPPGAKNIQYFGAGTRLSVL.

V and J are TRBV12-3 or TRBV12-4 and TRBJ2-7; 8 nucleotides line up with TRBD1. The junction had 3 bases not matched to a gene; V was cut back by 3 bases and J by 5 bases. The length of the CDR3 is 13 residues. The CDR3 nucleotides are TGTGCCAGCAGTTTGGACAGGGTGGACGAGCAGTACTTC. Its protein is CASSLDRVDEQYF.

V usage is TRBV12-3 or TRBV12-4 and J usage is TRBJ2-1; D is ambiguous. V was pared by 7 bases and J by 2 bases, with 6 bases between. CDR3 length: 12 amino acids. The CDR3 protein is CASTPTYNEQFF. In DNA, the CDR3 is TGTGCCAGCACTCCGACCTACAATGAGCAGTTCTTC.

This clonotype has just a few counts. V is TRBV29-1 and J is TRBJ2-5; tentatively, D is TRBD1 or TRBD2 (5 bases each). CDR3 length: 14 amino acids. The V end was cut by 6 bases, the J end by 4 bases, with 18 bases between. Germline V CDR1 and CDR2: SQVTM, ANQGSEA. For the CDR3, the DNA is TGCAGCGTGGTAGACGGGACCTTGGGAGAGACCCAGTACTTC. Its protein is CSVVDGTLGETQYF.

The rearrangement uses TRBV11-2 and TRBJ2-2, with 8 bases fitting TRBD1. This CDR3 is 16 amino acids long. Looked up from germline, CDR1 is SGHAT and CDR2 is FQNNGV. V lost 3 bases and J lost 0; bases outside the gene matches: 3. DNA for the CDR3: TGTGCCAGCAGCTTCTACAGGGGGGCGAACACCGGGGAGCTGTTTTTT. Its translation is CASSFYRGANTGELFF. The variable domain in full, completed from reference TRBV11-2 and TRBJ2-2, reads EAGVAQSPRYKIIEKRQSVAFWCNPISGHATLYWYQQILGQGPKLLIQFQNNGVVDDSQLPKDRFSAERLKGVDSTLKIQPAKLEDSAVYLCASSFYRGANTGELFFGEGSRLTVL.

The gene calls are TRBV7-4 and TRBJ1-1; a possible D gene is TRBD1 (6 bases). V was cut by 5 bases and J by 3 bases, with 16 bases left in between. This CDR3 is built from 15 residues. CDR1 and CDR2 from the germline V gene are SGHVT and SQSDAQ. DNA for the CDR3: TGTGCCAGCAGCCCGACGGGGGCATTGGACACTGAAGCTTTCTTT. Translated: CASSPTGALDTEAFF. The complete variable domain, with remaining parts taken from reference TRBV7-4 and TRBJ1-1, reads GAGVSQSPRYKVAKRGRDVALRCDSISGHVTLYWYRQTLGQGSEVLTYSQSDAQRDKSGRPSGRFSAERPERSVSTLKIQRTEQGDSAVYLCASSPTGALDTEAFFGQGTRLTVV.

The V call is TRBV25-1, the J call TRBJ1-1; TRBD1 might be the D (5 bases). The V gene lost 8 bases and the J gene lost 0 bases, with 7 bases spanning the gap. The germline V gene encodes CDR1 MGHDK and CDR2 SYGVNS. This CDR3 comprises 12 residues. The CDR3 loop reads CASWGLNTEAFF. The CDR3 DNA reads TGTGCCAGCTGGGGACTGAACACTGAAGCTTTCTTT.

The chain uses TRBV9 and TRBJ1-1, with D maybe TRBD1 (6 bases). The CDR3 is made up of 13 amino acids. V lost 3 bases and J lost 7, with 13 bases in between. Germline V gene sequence: CDR1 SGDLS, CDR2 YYNGEE. The CDR3 sequence is CASSGGQVYEAFF. Here the CDR3 DNA reads TGTGCCAGCAGCGGGGGGCAGGTGTATGAAGCTTTCTTT.

The table lists this clonotype with a few counts. The genes are TRBV5-6 and TRBJ2-7; 8 bases fit TRBD1. Germline lookup yields CDR1 SGHDT and CDR2 YYEEEE. This CDR3 region has 14 residues. Trimming cost V 6 bases and J 3 bases; bases outside gene matches: 8. CDR3 coding DNA: TGTGCCAGCAACCCCGGACAGGGAATCTACGAGCAGTACTTC. It specifies CASNPGQGIYEQYF. The full variable domain, with the rest looked up from reference TRBV5-6 and TRBJ2-7, is DAGVTQSPTHLIKTRGQQVTLRCSPKSGHDTVSWYQQALGQGPQFIFQYYEEEERQRGNFPDRFSGHQFPNYSSELNVNALLLGDSALYLCASNPGQGIYEQYFGPGTRLTVT.

This clonotype has only a few counts. This chain connects TRBV5-4 to TRBJ2-3; D may be TRBD1 (6 bases). Germline CDR1 is SGHNT and CDR2 is YYREEE (reference sequence). CDR3 length equals 15 residues. Trimming removed 4 bases at V and 5 bases at J, with 17 bases between. CDR3 sequence: CASSPLGQSLDTQYF. CDR3 DNA sequence: TGTGCCAGCAGCCCACTTGGACAGTCCTTAGATACGCAGTATTTT.

This clonotype was counted between two and nine times. DNA for the CDR3: TGTGCCAGCAGCCCGGCGGGAGGCAGCCTAAACACTGAAGCTTTCTTT. It translates to CASSPAGGSLNTEAFF. V gene TRBV5-6 combines with J gene TRBJ1-1; unclear D gene. Germline values: CDR1 SGHDT, CDR2 YYEEEE. V was clipped by 4 bases and J by 2 bases, with 18 bases between them. The CDR3 covers 16 residues.